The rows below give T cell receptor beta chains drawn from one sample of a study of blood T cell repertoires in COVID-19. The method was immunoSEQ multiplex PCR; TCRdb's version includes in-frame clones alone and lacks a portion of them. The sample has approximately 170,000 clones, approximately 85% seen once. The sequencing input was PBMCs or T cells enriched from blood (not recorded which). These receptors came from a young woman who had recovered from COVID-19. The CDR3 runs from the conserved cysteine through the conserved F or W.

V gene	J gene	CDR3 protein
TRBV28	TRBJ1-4	CASSLFGESGEKLFF
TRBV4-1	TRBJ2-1	CASSQGTSDNEQFF
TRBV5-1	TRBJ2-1	CASSFSDEQFF
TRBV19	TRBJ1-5	CASSIQVRGAAHF
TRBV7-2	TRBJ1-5	CASSSPGGGGQPQHF
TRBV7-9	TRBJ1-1	CASGPEAFF
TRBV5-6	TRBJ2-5	CASSNRVSETQYF
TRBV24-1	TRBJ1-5	CATSEGRDQPQHF
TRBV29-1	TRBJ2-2	CSVLASGSVGELFF
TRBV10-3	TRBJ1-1	CAIRATGVNTEAFF
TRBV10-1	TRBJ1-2	CASSDGTGNYGYTF
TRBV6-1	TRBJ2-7	CASSEGTASGSSEQYF
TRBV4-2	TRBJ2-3	CASSQVGGEITDTQYF
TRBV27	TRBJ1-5	CASSLQNSNQPQHF
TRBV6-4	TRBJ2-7	CASREGTSGSSYEQYF
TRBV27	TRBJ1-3	CASSLSNTIYF
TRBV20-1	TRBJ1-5	CSASTGRGGRFGDQPQHF
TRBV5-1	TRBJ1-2	CASSLDRLANYGYTF
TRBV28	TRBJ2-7	CASSSSSGAQVEQYF
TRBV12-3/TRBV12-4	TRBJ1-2	CASSLQGEGYTF
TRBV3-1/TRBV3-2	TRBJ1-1	CASSRGLAGTEAFF
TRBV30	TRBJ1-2	CAWSVGWDRATLPNNYGYTF
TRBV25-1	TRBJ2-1	CASSVSGGGIYNEQFF
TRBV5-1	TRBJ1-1	CASSLVGLGSSNTEAFF
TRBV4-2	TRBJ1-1	CASTKRQLNTEAFF
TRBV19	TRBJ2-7	CASSPGLDSYEQYF
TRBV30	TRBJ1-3	CAWSPDIGNTIYF
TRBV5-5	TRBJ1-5	CASSLDWGSNQPQHF
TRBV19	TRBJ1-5	CASARTGTRENQPQHF
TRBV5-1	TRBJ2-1	CASSSGTSLVDEQFF
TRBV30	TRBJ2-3	CAWSNGLATDTQYF
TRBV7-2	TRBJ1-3	CASSFQGLRERNSGNTIYF
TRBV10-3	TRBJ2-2	CAISDSGDTGELFF
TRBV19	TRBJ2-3	CASSIGSSTDTQYF
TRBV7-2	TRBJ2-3	CASSVPLAGVTDTQYF
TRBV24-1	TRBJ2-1	CATSEPGETGNEQFF
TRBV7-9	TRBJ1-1	CASNDHVSGGTEAFF
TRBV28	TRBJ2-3	CASSSPGLARTDTQYF
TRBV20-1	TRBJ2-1	CSASLAGSYNEQFF
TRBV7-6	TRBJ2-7	CASSPRTGGYEQYF
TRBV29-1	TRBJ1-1	CSVLSRVTNTEAFF
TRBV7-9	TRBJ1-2	CASSLDRGIYGYTF